This T cell receptor beta chain was retrieved from a study of post-analysis software for immune sequencing data (dated by TCRdb to the mid-2010s). Some background on the complete study: Disease courses on record covered relapsing-remitting, secondary progressive and progressive-relapsing multiple sclerosis, though some patients had no subtype annotation. A subset of samples was prepared in parallel using single-end sample barcoding, then pooled and co-amplified after Illumina adapter ligation. The patient repertoires were set against 10 or so previously published healthy control repertoires from donors whose ages ranged from roughly 6 to 27 years. Results the study describes overall, beyond this receptor: The control group was slightly older than the multiple sclerosis patient group. Strong co-clustering of samples prepared in the same batch was shown by direct clustering with F measure, prompting a batch-effect correction. Normalized Chao1 diversity was significantly lower in multiple sclerosis patients than controls, suggesting substantial peripheral T-cell clonal expansion. Significantly higher frequencies in patients than in controls were found for five or six TRBV segments, including TRBV5-6, TRBV5-1 and TRBV20-1.

The protocol used for the library was PCR. Sequencing was carried out with an Illumina HiSeq 2500. To reduce PCR and sequencing biases, unique molecular identifiers were incorporated into the TCR beta cDNA libraries. Every 1 to 10 million input T cells yielded 500,000 or so cDNA molecules, meaning each molecule approximated one T cell. The patient libraries were prepared and sequenced with the same protocol used for the earlier healthy control dataset. Samples belonging to the same batch were prepared together, multiplexed and sequenced on a shared HiSeq lane. The authors' analysis ran thus. MIGEC was used to process the raw barcoded reads, and molecular identifier groups with only a single read were discarded before consensus assembly and CDR3 extraction. Clonotype tables were post-analysed with VDJtools, and diversity was normalized by down-sampling all datasets to the smallest sample size. To correct batch-related cross-sample contamination, repertoire overlap clustering matched CDR3 amino acid sequences but not nucleotide sequences. TCRdb applied fastp at Q25 and MiXCR to the public reads, then kept only in-frame beta chains. For every CDR3 protein sequence, its rows merge into one entry that carries the most common genes and DNA. TCRdb, not the authors, supplied the V and J calls. The sample contains roughly 540,000 distinct CDR3 sequences, 34% of them found a single time. Together, the top ten hold approximately 6% of the sample.

The CDR3 starts with the cysteine, ends with the phenylalanine, and has 14 residues. The kept DNA is CDR3 alone, 42 bases in frame from the first base. The germline V gene encodes CDR1 DFQATT and CDR2 SNEGSKA (reference sequence). V is pared back by 6 bases and J by 1 base, with 15 bases lying between the germline termini. To demonstrate the VDJtools post-analysis software, TCR beta repertoires were profiled from the peripheral blood of more than ten young patients with multiple sclerosis. The multiple sclerosis patients were children and adolescents between roughly 6 and 16 years of age. This clonotype was picked up many times. Its antigen is not yet known. Base qualities are not recorded, but no much larger clone differs from it by a single base.

This chain joins TRBV20-1 to TRBJ2-5; 6 matching bases give a weak D call of TRBD1. Sequenced: blood. The sequence was obtained from a girl aged 2-17 years with multiple sclerosis. The CDR3 has the sequence CSARQQGPQETQYF. The nucleotide sequence reads as follows: TGCAGTGCCAGACAACAGGGCCCCCAAGAGACCCAGTACTTC.